Presented here are 14 T cell receptor beta chains from one specimen sequenced in a study of OX40 agonist ivuxolimab in advanced cancers. Sequencing used immunoSEQ multiplex PCR; TCRdb keeps in-frame clones, though not all of them. The sample lists some 59,000 clones, 70% to 85% seen once, with around 2.4% in the top ten. The sequencing here drew on CD4+ or CD8+ T cells sorted from blood, taken in a trial of the OX40 agonist ivuxolimab. These receptors all stem from an adult with an advanced solid tumor such as melanoma, head and neck, liver or kidney cancer.

As concerns this clone: In the same sample, other DNA sequences code for this CDR3. This rearrangement joins TRBV2 to TRBJ1-2; D possibly corresponds to TRBD1 (6 bases). This CDR3 region has 13 residues. The germline V gene encodes CDR1 SNHLY and CDR2 FYNNEI. The V gene lost 6 bases and the J gene lost 4 bases, with 12 bases spanning the gap. The DNA of the CDR3 is TGTGCCAGCAGCCTTGACAGGTCCTATGGCTACACCTTC. Protein product: CASSLDRSYGYTF.

V usage is TRBV9 and J usage is TRBJ1-1, with a possible D match to TRBD1 (5 bases). CDR3 length equals 15 residues. V lost 0 bases to trimming and J lost 3 bases, with 12 bases between them. Germline CDR1 is SGDLS and CDR2 is YYNGEE. The CDR3 spells CASSVVEGGDTEAFF. The CDR3 bases are TGTGCCAGCAGCGTAGTAGAGGGAGGGGACACTGAAGCTTTCTTT.

This clone appeared a single time. The V gene is TRBV7-9, the J gene TRBJ1-1, with unresolved D. The germline V and J ends were trimmed by 7 bases and 8 bases, with 14 bases remaining between them. The CDR3 runs 12 residues. Germline CDR1 reads SEHNR; CDR2 reads FQNEAQ (reference sequence). The CDR3 region is CASNFNPREAFF. CDR3 nucleotide sequence: TGTGCCAGCAACTTCAATCCCCGGGAAGCTTTCTTT.

V is TRBV7-9 and J is TRBJ1-6, with D perhaps matching TRBD1 (5 bases). Germline CDR1 is SEHNR and CDR2 is FQNEAQ (reference sequence). Between the trimmed V and J ends, which lost 4 bases and 10 bases, there was a span of 17 bases. The length of the CDR3 is 15 residues. The CDR3 bases are TGTGCCAGCAGCTCCAGTAGCGGGGGAGGATCACCCCTCCACTTT. Translated: CASSSSSGGGSPLHF.

J is TRBJ1-2 and V is TRBV2; 9 nucleotides match TRBD1. Germline V gives CDR1 SNHLY, CDR2 FYNNEI. V lost 10 bases, J lost 8 bases, and 14 bases stayed unmatched. There are 14 residues in the CDR3. CDR3 in amino acids: CATTLSMTGGGYTF. In nucleotides, the CDR3 is TGTGCCACCACCCTCTCGATGACAGGGGGGGGCTACACCTTC. Full variable domain (remainder filled in from reference TRBV2 and TRBJ1-2): EPEVTQTPSHQVTQMGQEVILRCVPISNHLYFYWYRQILGQKVEFLVSFYNNEISEKSEIFDDQFSVERPDGSNFTLKIRSTKLEDSAMYFCATTLSMTGGGYTFGSGTRLTVV.

The rearrangement uses TRBV5-1 and TRBJ1-4, with TRBD1 as a possible D gene (6 bases). V lost 3 bases and J lost 6, with 12 bases in between. The CDR3 contains 14 residues. From germline, CDR1 is SGHRS and CDR2 YFSETQ. The chain's CDR3 is CASSSQGSDEKLFF. The CDR3 DNA reads TGCGCCAGCAGCTCACAGGGTTCGGATGAAAAACTGTTTTTT.

This rearrangement joins TRBV25-1 to TRBJ2-5, with D possibly matching TRBD1 (6 bases). V gave up 6 bases and J gave up 1 base, with 15 bases separating them. This CDR3 region has 15 residues. The V gene's germline CDR1 is MGHDK and CDR2 SYGVNS. CDR3: CASSDVRTVQETQYF. CDR3 bases: TGTGCCAGCAGCGACGTACGGACAGTCCAAGAGACCCAGTACTTC.

The V call is TRBV4-2, the J call TRBJ2-4; 9 bases fit TRBD2. The CDR3 has 16 amino acids. Per germline, CDR1 LGHNA and CDR2 YNFKEQ. J lost 7 bases, V lost 0 bases, and 7 bases had no gene match. DNA for the CDR3: TGTGCCAGCAGCCAAGATGCGGGGGGGGGCCTGAACATTCAGTACTTC. This sequence encodes CASSQDAGGGLNIQYF.

This clone was seen a few times. This sequence joins TRBV7-2 and TRBJ2-7; a weak D match, TRBD1 (7 bases). The V end was cut by 3 bases, the J end by 0 bases, with 15 bases between. The CDR3 is made up of 16 amino acids. Germline V gives CDR1 SGHTA, CDR2 FQGNSA. CDR3 in amino acids: CASSLEGQMPSYEQYF. The CDR3 DNA sequence: TGTGCCAGCAGCTTGGAGGGACAGATGCCCTCCTACGAGCAGTACTTC.

The chain couples TRBV7-3 to TRBJ1-2; D not certain. The CDR3 runs to 15 residues. Trimming stripped 2 bases from V and 7 bases from J, with 17 bases between. Germline V gene sequence: CDR1 SGHTA, CDR2 FQGTGA. The CDR3 loop is CASSLEANAASGYTF. The CDR3 nucleotides are TGTGCCAGCAGCTTAGAGGCAAACGCAGCTAGTGGCTACACCTTC. Full variable domain (rest looked up from reference TRBV7-3 and TRBJ1-2): GAGVSQTPSNKVTEKGKYVELRCDPISGHTALYWYRQSLGQGPEFLIYFQGTGAADDSGLPNDRFFAVRPEGSVSTLKIQRTERGDSAVYLCASSLEANAASGYTFGSGTRLTVV.

This clone occurred once. V and J are TRBV10-3 and TRBJ2-7; D gene unclear. The germline V gene has CDR1 ENHRY and CDR2 SYGVKD. This CDR3 spans 13 amino acids. V was trimmed by 0 bases and J by 6 bases, leaving 9 bases between them. CDR3 region: CAISESGGGEQYF. CDR3 nucleotide sequence: TGTGCCATCAGTGAGTCTGGTGGCGGCGAGCAGTACTTC.

The chain uses TRBV25-1 and TRBJ1-2; possibly TRBD1 for D (5 bases). CDR1 and CDR2 from the germline V gene are MGHDK and SYGVNS. Trimming took off 2 bases at V and 1 base at J, with 5 bases between the two ends. The CDR3 loop spans 13 amino acids. In DNA form, the CDR3 reads TGTGCCAGCAGTGAAGGACATAACTATGGCTACACCTTC. This codes for CASSEGHNYGYTF.

The chain joins TRBV7-2 to TRBJ2-5; the D is unclear. Trimming took 9 bases from V and 2 from J, leaving 13 bases between them. The CDR3 sequence is 13 residues long. From germline, CDR1 is SGHTA and CDR2 FQGNSA. The CDR3 reads CASKVAGQETQYF. Here the CDR3 DNA reads TGTGCCAGTAAGGTGGCAGGTCAAGAGACCCAGTACTTC. Full variable domain (outside the CDR3, taken from reference TRBV7-2 and TRBJ2-5): GAGVSQSPSNKVTEKGKDVELRCDPISGHTALYWYRQSLGQGLEFLIYFQGNSAPDKSGLPSDRFSAERTGGSVSTLTIQRTQQEDSAVYLCASKVAGQETQYFGPGTRLLVL.

The rearrangement links TRBV2 to TRBJ1-6, with D maybe TRBD1 (5 bases). Per germline, CDR1 SNHLY and CDR2 FYNNEI. The CDR3 has 16 amino acids. Trimming shortened V by 11 bases and J by 0 bases, and 17 bases separated the two germline ends. The CDR3 sequence: CAGANRQTSYNSPLHF. Here the CDR3 DNA reads TGTGCCGGAGCTAACCGACAGACCTCCTATAATTCACCCCTCCACTTT.